These T cell receptor beta chains were read from a single sample in a study of blood T cells in healthy people across ages. TCRdb re-analysed the 5' RACE reads in MiXCR, keeping a single row per CDR3 protein. Of 1.5 million or so distinct CDR3 sequences detected, around two fifths appear once; the ten largest clones hold 6.5% to 10%. The sample consisted of blood. The source is a young woman in good health. CDR3s include the opening cysteine and the closing phenylalanine or tryptophan. D genes are given only for firm matches. A clone size is listed for some rows: how often the clone was seen (once, few, many), or a class if it is expanded.

j_gene | d_gene | abundance | v_gene | CDR3nt | CDR3aa
TRBJ2-5 | - | few | TRBV15 | TGTGCCACCAGCGGGTCTGGAGATATAGAGACCCAGTACTTC | CATSGSGDIETQYF
TRBJ2-3 | TRBD1 | - | TRBV7-2 | TGTGCCAGCAGCCCCCAGACAGGGAGTTACGATACGCAGTATTTT | CASSPQTGSYDTQYF
TRBJ1-1 | - | - | TRBV29-1 | TGCAGCGTTCAACTCTCGATGAACACTGAAGCTTTCTTT | CSVQLSMNTEAFF
TRBJ2-1 | - | - | TRBV4-1 | TGCGCCAGCAGCCAAGCTGGAACAGCCTACGAGCAGTTCTTC | CASSQAGTAYEQFF
TRBJ1-1 | TRBD1 | - | TRBV6-5 | TGTGCCAGCAGTACCGTGACAGGGGGGAACACTGAAGCTTTCTTT | CASSTVTGGNTEAFF
TRBJ1-5 | - | few | TRBV6-6 | TGTGCCAGCAGTTACGGGGATAGCAATCAGCCCCAGCATTTT | CASSYGDSNQPQHF
TRBJ2-1 | TRBD2 | - | TRBV10-3 | TGTGCCATCAGTGAGGGGCTAGCGGGAGACATAATTGAGAATGAGCAGTTCTTC | CAISEGLAGDIIENEQFF
TRBJ2-5 | TRBD1 | - | TRBV10-3 | TGTGCCATCAGGGATTCTACGGGACAGGGGGCTGTCGGGCAGTACTTC | CAIRDSTGQGAVGQYF
TRBJ2-1 | - | - | TRBV20-1 | TGCAGTGCTAGAGGACAGACAAAAAATGAGCAGTTCTTC | CSARGQTKNEQFF
TRBJ1-2 | - | - | TRBV9 | TGTGCCAGCAGCGTGGTCGTCGGGCCTTACTACACCTTC | CASSVVVGPYYTF
TRBJ2-1 | - | many | TRBV29-1 | TGCAGCGTGGAGGGCTGGGGGGTCTACAATGAGCAGTTCTTC | CSVEGWGVYNEQFF
TRBJ1-3 | - | - | TRBV12-3/TRBV12-4 | TGTGCCAGCATAAGGGGCGAGTCTGGAAACACCATATATTTT | CASIRGESGNTIYF
TRBJ2-3 | TRBD2 | many | TRBV4-2 | TGTGCCAGCAGCACTAGCGGGACCGAGGCAGATACGCAGTATTTT | CASSTSGTEADTQYF
TRBJ1-1 | TRBD1 | - | TRBV12-3/TRBV12-4 | TGTGCCAGCAGGCCCGGGACAGGGGTCGAAGCTTTCTTT | CASRPGTGVEAFF
TRBJ2-7 | - | - | TRBV20-1 | TGCAGTGCTAGTCAACTATCCTACGAGCAGTACTTC | CSASQLSYEQYF
TRBJ1-6 | - | - | TRBV6-6 | TGTGCCAGCAGCGCGACTGATAATTCACCCCTCCACTTT | CASSATDNSPLHF
TRBJ1-1 | - | once | TRBV27 | TGTGCCAGCACGTTCGGTCGGAGGAACACTGAAGCTTTCTTT | CASTFGRRNTEAFF
TRBJ2-1 | TRBD2 | - | TRBV7-3 | TGTGCCAGCAGCCCAAGCCCTAGCGGCTACAATGAGCAGTTCTTC | CASSPSPSGYNEQFF
TRBJ1-1 | TRBD1 | few | TRBV5-1 | TGCGCCAGCAGCTCCGGGACAGCCCTCACTGAAGCTTTCTTT | CASSSGTALTEAFF
TRBJ2-7 | - | - | TRBV4-1 | TGCGCCAGCAGCCAAGATTGGGTTAGCGGCTTCTCCTACGAGCAGTACTTC | CASSQDWVSGFSYEQYF
TRBJ1-2 | - | - | TRBV5-1 | TGCGCCAGCAACGCACCGGGACAAATCTATGGCTACACCTTC | CASNAPGQIYGYTF
TRBJ2-1 | TRBD2 | - | TRBV15 | TGTGCCACCAGCAGAGATGGGACTAGCTGGAATGAGCAGTTCTTC | CATSRDGTSWNEQFF
TRBJ2-1 | TRBD2 | few | TRBV7-7 | TGTGCCAGCAGCTCGGGACTAGCGGGAGGTCGAGGTGAGCAGTTCTTC | CASSSGLAGGRGEQFF
TRBJ1-1 | - | - | TRBV7-9 | TGTGCCAGCAGCTTAGGACAGCTCACTGAAGCTTTCTTT | CASSLGQLTEAFF
TRBJ1-4 | - | few | TRBV25-1 | TGTGCCAGCAGTGATGGCAGGTTGAATGAAAAACTGTTTTTT | CASSDGRLNEKLFF
TRBJ2-1 | - | - | TRBV5-1 | TGCGCCAGCAGCTTGCCCTTCGATGAGCAGTTCTTC | CASSLPFDEQFF
TRBJ1-2 | - | - | TRBV20-1 | TGCAGTGCTAGAGATTTGAGGCGACTACGTGACTATGGCTACACCTTC | CSARDLRRLRDYGYTF
TRBJ2-2 | TRBD1 | once | TRBV11-2 | TGTGCCAGCAGAACCGGGACAGCGAACACCGGGGAGCTGTTTTTT | CASRTGTANTGELFF
TRBJ2-1 | TRBD2 | few | TRBV27 | TGTGCCAGCAGTTCCGGCGAGGGACTAGCGGGGGGGCAGTTCTTC | CASSSGEGLAGGQFF
TRBJ1-4 | - | few | TRBV3-1 | TGTGCCAGCAGCCAAGGAGGGAGATTTAATGAAAAACTGTTTTTT | CASSQGGRFNEKLFF
TRBJ1-2 | - | few | TRBV3-1 | TGTGCCAGCAACCTGGCCGGGCTTGACTACACCTTC | CASNLAGLDYTF
TRBJ2-7 | - | - | TRBV28 | TGTGCCAGCAGGGGGCACGGGAGCTCCTACGAGCAGTACTTC | CASRGHGSSYEQYF
TRBJ2-7 | - | many | TRBV9 | TGTGCCAGCAGCGGGCCCTCCTACGAGCAGTACTTC | CASSGPSYEQYF
TRBJ2-3 | - | few | TRBV7-3 | TGTGCCAGCAGTTTGGGACCAGCGAGCACAGATACGCAGTATTTT | CASSLGPASTDTQYF
TRBJ2-7 | - | - | TRBV6-1 | TGTGCCAGCACCGCGGGGTCAGGCCCCCGCGAGCAGTACTTC | CASTAGSGPREQYF
TRBJ1-2 | - | - | TRBV25-1 | TGTGCCAGCAGTGAATACCGACAGGCCTCCTATGGCTACACCTTC | CASSEYRQASYGYTF
TRBJ2-1 | TRBD2 | few | TRBV5-1 | TGCGCCAGCATGTGGACTAGCGGGAACAATGAGCAGTTCTTC | CASMWTSGNNEQFF
TRBJ1-2 | TRBD1 | once | TRBV13 | TGTGCCAGCAACCACGGACAGGGGCCGAACTATGGCTACACCTTC | CASNHGQGPNYGYTF
TRBJ2-3 | - | - | TRBV7-9 | TGTGCCAGCAGCTTTATGAGCGGTACCTCCGCAGATACGCAGTATTTT | CASSFMSGTSADTQYF
TRBJ2-1 | - | - | TRBV9 | TGTGCCAGCAGCGCGTTGTCAGCCAACTGGGATGAGCAGTTCTTC | CASSALSANWDEQFF
TRBJ2-3 | TRBD2 | few | TRBV2 | TGTGCCAGCACTGAGGAGCGGGAGATAGATACGCAGTATTTT | CASTEEREIDTQYF
TRBJ1-2 | - | - | TRBV27 | TGTGCCAGCAGTCCCACAAGGGGCTCGGACTATGGCTACACCTTC | CASSPTRGSDYGYTF
TRBJ1-2 | - | - | TRBV20-1 | TGCAGTGCCAGGGTTTGGAATGGCTACACCTTC | CSARVWNGYTF
TRBJ1-1 | - | once | TRBV20-1 | TGCAGTGCTAGAGATGCGGGCAGGGTGGAGACTGAAGCTTTCTTT | CSARDAGRVETEAFF
TRBJ2-3 | - | few | TRBV5-1 | TGCGCCAGCAGCTTGGCCTCGACTAGTGGGGCAGATACGCAGTATTTT | CASSLASTSGADTQYF
TRBJ2-7 | - | - | TRBV7-2 | TGTGCCAGCAGCTTAACAAGGGGTGACGAGCAGTACTTC | CASSLTRGDEQYF
TRBJ1-2 | - | many | TRBV10-3 | TGTGCCATCCCACGGGGGTCAAAAGATGGCTACACCTTC | CAIPRGSKDGYTF
TRBJ2-7 | - | few | TRBV5-1 | TGCGCCAGCAGCTTAGCAGCCGGACTTGGGAACGAGCAGTACTTC | CASSLAAGLGNEQYF
TRBJ1-5 | - | - | TRBV12-3/TRBV12-4 | TGTGCCAGCAGGGGGCAGATCTCCCCTCAGCCCCAGCATTTT | CASRGQISPQPQHF
TRBJ2-7 | - | few | TRBV3-1 | TGTGCCAGCAGCCCTATCCAGTTGACCAGCGTACAGTACTTC | CASSPIQLTSVQYF
TRBJ2-7 | - | few | TRBV6-6 | TGTGCCAGCGGGCCATTAAAAAACGAGCAGTACTTC | CASGPLKNEQYF
TRBJ2-5 | - | - | TRBV7-6 | TGTGCCAGCAGCTTAGGGTTGGGACTGCAAGAGACCCAGTACTTC | CASSLGLGLQETQYF
TRBJ1-3 | - | - | TRBV7-9 | TGTGCCAGCAGCCCCCGACACGGCACCATATATTTT | CASSPRHGTIYF
TRBJ1-1 | - | - | TRBV27 | TGTGCCAGCAGTTTACGGTTGGGGGCTTCTGAAGCTTTCTTT | CASSLRLGASEAFF
TRBJ2-7 | TRBD1 | - | TRBV7-2 | TGTGCCAGCAGCTTACCGCCTTCCGGGACAGTATTTTACGAGCAGTACTTC | CASSLPPSGTVFYEQYF
TRBJ1-5 | - | - | TRBV29-1 | TGCAGCGTTGCGGGGGCGAGCAATCAGCCCCAGCATTTT | CSVAGASNQPQHF
TRBJ2-5 | TRBD1 | many | TRBV4-1 | TGCGCCAGCAGCCAGGATGGACAGGGACAAGAGACCCAGTACTTC | CASSQDGQGQETQYF
TRBJ2-7 | - | - | TRBV4-1 | TGCGCCAGCAGCCAAGATACTAGGCCTAACTCCTACAATGAGCAGTACTTC | CASSQDTRPNSYNEQYF
TRBJ1-2 | - | - | TRBV12-3/TRBV12-4 | TGTGCCAGCAGACGAAGGCTCGGCTATGGCTACACCTTC | CASRRRLGYGYTF
TRBJ2-3 | TRBD2 | once | TRBV30 | TGTGCCGGGGCGGGACTACTGGATACGCAGTATTTT | CAGAGLLDTQYF